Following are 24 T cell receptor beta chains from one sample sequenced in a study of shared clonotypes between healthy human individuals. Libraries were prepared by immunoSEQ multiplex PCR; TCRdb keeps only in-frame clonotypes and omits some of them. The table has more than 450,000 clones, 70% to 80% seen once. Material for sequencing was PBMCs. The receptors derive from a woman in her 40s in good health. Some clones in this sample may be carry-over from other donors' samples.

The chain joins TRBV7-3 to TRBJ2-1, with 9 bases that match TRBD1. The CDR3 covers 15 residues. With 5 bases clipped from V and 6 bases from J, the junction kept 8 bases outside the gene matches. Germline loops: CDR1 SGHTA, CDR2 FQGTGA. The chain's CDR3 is CASSPDRGALNEQFF. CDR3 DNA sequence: TGTGCCAGCAGCCCTGACAGGGGGGCCCTCAATGAGCAGTTCTTC.

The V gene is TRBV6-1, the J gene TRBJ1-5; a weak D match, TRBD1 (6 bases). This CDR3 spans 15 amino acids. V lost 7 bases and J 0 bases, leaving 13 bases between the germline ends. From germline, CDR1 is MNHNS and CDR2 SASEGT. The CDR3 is CASKPGHPSNQPQHF. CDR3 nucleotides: TGTGCCAGCAAGCCGGGACACCCTAGCAATCAGCCCCAGCATTTT.

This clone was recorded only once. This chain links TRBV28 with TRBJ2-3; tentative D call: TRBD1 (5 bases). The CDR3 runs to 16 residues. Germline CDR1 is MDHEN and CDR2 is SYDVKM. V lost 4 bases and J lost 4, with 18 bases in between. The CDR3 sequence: CASSSTLWGDPDTQYF. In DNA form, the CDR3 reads TGTGCCAGCAGTTCCACCCTTTGGGGCGATCCAGATACGCAGTATTTT. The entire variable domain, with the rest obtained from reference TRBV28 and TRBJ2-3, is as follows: DVKVTQSSRYLVKRTGEKVFLECVQDMDHENMFWYRQDPGLGLRLIYFSYDVKMKEKGDIPEGYSVSREKKERFSLILESASTNQTSMYLCASSSTLWGDPDTQYFGPGTRLTVL.

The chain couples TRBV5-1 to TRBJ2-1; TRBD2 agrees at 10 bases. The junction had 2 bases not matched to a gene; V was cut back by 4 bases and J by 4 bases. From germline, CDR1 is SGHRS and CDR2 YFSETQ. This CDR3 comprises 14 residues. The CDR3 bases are TGCGCCAGCAGCGCTAGCGGGGGTTACAATGAGCAGTTCTTC. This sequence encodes CASSASGGYNEQFF.

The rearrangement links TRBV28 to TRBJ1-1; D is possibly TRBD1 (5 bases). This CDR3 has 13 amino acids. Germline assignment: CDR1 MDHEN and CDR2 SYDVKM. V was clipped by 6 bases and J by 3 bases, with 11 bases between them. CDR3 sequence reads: CASRRWGDTEAFF. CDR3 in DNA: TGTGCCAGCAGGCGTTGGGGGGACACTGAAGCTTTCTTT.

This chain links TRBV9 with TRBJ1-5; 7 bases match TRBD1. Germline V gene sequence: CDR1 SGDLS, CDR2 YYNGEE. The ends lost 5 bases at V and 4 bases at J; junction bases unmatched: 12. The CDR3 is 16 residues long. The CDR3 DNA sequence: TGTGCCAGCAGTGCCCTTCCGGGACAGCCTAATCAGCCCCAGCATTTT. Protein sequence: CASSALPGQPNQPQHF.

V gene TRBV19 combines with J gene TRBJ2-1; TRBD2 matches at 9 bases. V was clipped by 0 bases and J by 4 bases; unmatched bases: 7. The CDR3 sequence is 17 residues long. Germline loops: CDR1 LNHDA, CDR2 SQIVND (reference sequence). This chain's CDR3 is CASSIDHTSGLYNEQFF. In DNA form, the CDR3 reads TGTGCCAGTAGTATAGATCATACTAGCGGGTTGTACAATGAGCAGTTCTTC. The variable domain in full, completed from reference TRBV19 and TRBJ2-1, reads DGGITQSPKYLFRKEGQNVTLSCEQNLNHDAMYWYRQDPGQGLRLIYYSQIVNDFQKGDIAEGYSVSREKKESFPLTVTSAQKNPTAFYLCASSIDHTSGLYNEQFFGPGTRLTVL.

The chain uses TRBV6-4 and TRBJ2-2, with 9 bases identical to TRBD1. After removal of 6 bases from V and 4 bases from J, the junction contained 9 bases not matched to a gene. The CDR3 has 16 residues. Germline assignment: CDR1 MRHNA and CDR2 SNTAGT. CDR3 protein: CASRGQGRVGTGELFF. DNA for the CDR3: TGTGCCAGCAGAGGACAGGGGCGGGTTGGCACCGGGGAGCTGTTTTTT.

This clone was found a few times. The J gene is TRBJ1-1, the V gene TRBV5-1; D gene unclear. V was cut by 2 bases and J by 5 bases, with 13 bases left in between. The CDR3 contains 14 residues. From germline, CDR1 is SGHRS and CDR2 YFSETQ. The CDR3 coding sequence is TGCGCCAGCAGCTTACCGGCCCGAGGGACTGAAGCTTTCTTT. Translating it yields CASSLPARGTEAFF.

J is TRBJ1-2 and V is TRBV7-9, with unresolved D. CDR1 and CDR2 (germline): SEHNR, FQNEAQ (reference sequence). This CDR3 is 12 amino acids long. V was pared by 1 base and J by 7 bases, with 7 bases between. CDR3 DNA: TGTGCCAGCAGCTTAGATACGGTTGGCTACACCTTC. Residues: CASSLDTVGYTF. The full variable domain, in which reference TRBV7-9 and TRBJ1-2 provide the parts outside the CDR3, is DTGVSQNPRHKITKRGQNVTFRCDPISEHNRLYWYRQTLGQGPEFLTYFQNEAQLEKSRLLSDRFSAERPKGSFSTLEIQRTEQGDSAMYLCASSLDTVGYTFGSGTRLTVV.

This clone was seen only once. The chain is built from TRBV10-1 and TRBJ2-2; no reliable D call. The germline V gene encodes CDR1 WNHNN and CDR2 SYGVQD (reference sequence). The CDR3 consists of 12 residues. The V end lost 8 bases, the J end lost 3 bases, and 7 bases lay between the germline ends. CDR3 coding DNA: TGCGCCAGCGCCCGGGACACCGGGGAGCTGTTTTTT. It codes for CASARDTGELFF.

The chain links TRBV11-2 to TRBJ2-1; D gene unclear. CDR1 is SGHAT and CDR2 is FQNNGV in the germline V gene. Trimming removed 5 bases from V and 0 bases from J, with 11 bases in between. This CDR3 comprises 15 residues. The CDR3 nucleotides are TGTGCCAGCAGCGAAGGCCCCAGCTCCTACAATGAGCAGTTCTTC. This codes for CASSEGPSSYNEQFF.

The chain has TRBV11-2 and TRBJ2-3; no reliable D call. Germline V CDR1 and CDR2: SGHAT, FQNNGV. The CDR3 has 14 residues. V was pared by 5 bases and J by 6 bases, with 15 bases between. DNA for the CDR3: TGTGCCAGCAGCGCCCGACTCTCCCAGGATACGCAGTATTTT. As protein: CASSARLSQDTQYF. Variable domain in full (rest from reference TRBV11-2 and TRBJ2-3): EAGVAQSPRYKIIEKRQSVAFWCNPISGHATLYWYQQILGQGPKLLIQFQNNGVVDDSQLPKDRFSAERLKGVDSTLKIQPAKLEDSAVYLCASSARLSQDTQYFGPGTRLTVL.

CDR3 in DNA: TGTGCCAGCTCACAGCGGGCAGGGGGCGCGTTGGACACTGAAGCTTTCTTT. This translates into CASSQRAGGALDTEAFF. V usage is TRBV18 and J usage is TRBJ1-1, with TRBD1 matching over 8 bases. Trimming at V came to 4 bases and at J to 3 bases, leaving 13 bases not matched to a gene. This CDR3 has 17 amino acids. Germline V gene sequence: CDR1 KGHSH, CDR2 LQKENI.

The CDR3, as DNA: TGTGCCAGCAGCCCAGCCGGGAAAAACTACGAGCAGTACTTC. Translated, it gives CASSPAGKNYEQYF. The rearrangement uses TRBV6-6 and TRBJ2-7, with a weak D call TRBD2 (5 bases). The germline V and J ends were trimmed by 6 bases and 3 bases, with 15 bases remaining between them. From germline, CDR1 is MNHNY and CDR2 SVGAGI (reference sequence). This CDR3 region has 14 residues.

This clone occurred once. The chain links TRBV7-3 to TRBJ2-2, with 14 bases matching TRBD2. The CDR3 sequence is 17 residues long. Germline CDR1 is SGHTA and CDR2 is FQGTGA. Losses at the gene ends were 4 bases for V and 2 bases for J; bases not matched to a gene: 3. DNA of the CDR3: TGTGCCAGCAGCTCGGGACTAGCGGGAGTTAACACCGGGGAGCTGTTTTTT. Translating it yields CASSSGLAGVNTGELFF.

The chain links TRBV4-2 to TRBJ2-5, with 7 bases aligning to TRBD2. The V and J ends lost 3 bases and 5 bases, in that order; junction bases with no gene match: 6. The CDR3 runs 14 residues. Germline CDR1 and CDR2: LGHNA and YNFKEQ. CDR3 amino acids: CASSHRLAGETQYF. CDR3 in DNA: TGTGCCAGCAGCCACCGACTAGCCGGGGAGACCCAGTACTTC.

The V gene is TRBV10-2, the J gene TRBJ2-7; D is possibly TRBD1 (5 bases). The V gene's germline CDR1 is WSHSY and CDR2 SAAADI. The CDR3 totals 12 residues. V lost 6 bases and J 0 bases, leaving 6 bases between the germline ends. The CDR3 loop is CASRDNSYEQYF. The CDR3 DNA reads TGCGCCAGCAGGGACAACTCCTACGAGCAGTACTTC.

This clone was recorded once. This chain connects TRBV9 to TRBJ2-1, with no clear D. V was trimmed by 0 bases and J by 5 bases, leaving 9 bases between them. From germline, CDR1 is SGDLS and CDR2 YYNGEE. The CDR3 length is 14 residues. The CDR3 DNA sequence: TGTGCCAGCAGCGTAGGGGCAGCTAACAATGAGCAGTTCTTC. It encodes CASSVGAANNEQFF. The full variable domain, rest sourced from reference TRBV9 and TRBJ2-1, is DSGVTQTPKHLITATGQRVTLRCSPRSGDLSVYWYQQSLDQGLQFLIQYYNGEERAKGNILERFSAQQFPDLHSELNLSSLELGDSALYFCASSVGAANNEQFFGPGTRLTVL.

The CDR3 DNA follows: TGCAGCGTTGACCGTTCAGGGTTCGAGCAGTTCTTC. Translating it yields CSVDRSGFEQFF. This chain links TRBV29-1 with TRBJ2-1; TRBD1 is a possible D gene (5 bases). This CDR3 comprises 12 residues. Germline assignment: CDR1 SQVTM and CDR2 ANQGSEA. The V gene lost 3 bases and the J gene lost 10 bases, with 13 bases spanning the gap.

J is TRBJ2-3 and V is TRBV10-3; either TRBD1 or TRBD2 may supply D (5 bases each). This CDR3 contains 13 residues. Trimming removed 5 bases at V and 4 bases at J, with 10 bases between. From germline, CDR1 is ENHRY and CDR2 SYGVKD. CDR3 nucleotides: TGTGCCATCAGTCAAGGGGACCCAGATACGCAGTATTTT. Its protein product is CAISQGDPDTQYF.

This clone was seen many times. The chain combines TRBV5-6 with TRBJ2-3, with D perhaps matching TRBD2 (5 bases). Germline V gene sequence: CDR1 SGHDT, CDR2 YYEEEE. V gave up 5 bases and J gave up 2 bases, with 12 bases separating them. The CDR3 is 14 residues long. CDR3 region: CASRDSETTDTQYF. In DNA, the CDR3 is TGTGCCAGCAGGGACTCAGAGACCACAGATACGCAGTATTTT.

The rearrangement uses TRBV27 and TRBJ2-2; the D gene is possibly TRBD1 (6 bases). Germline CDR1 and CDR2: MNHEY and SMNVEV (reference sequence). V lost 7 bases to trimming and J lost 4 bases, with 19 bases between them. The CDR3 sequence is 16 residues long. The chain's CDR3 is CASTGILTGSTGELFF. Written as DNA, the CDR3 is TGTGCCAGCACCGGAATACTAACAGGGAGCACCGGGGAGCTGTTTTTT.

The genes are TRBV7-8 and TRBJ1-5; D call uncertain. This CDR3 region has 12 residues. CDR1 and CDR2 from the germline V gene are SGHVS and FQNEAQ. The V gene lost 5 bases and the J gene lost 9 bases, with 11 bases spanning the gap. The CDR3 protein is CASSEIGGPQHF. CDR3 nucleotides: TGTGCCAGCAGCGAAATTGGCGGGCCCCAGCATTTT.